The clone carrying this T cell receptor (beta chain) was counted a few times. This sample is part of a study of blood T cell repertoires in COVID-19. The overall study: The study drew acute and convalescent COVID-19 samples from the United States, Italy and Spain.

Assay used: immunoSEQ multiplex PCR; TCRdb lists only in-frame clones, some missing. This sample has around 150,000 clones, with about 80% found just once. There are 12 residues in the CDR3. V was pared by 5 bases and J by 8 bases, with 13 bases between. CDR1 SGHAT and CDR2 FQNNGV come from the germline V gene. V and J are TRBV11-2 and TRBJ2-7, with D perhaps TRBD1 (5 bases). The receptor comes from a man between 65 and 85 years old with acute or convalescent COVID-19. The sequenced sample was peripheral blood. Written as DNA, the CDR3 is TGTGCCAGCAGCCCAACCCAGGGAAAGCAGTACTTC. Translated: CASSPTQGKQYF. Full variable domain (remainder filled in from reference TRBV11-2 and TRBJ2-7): EAGVAQSPRYKIIEKRQSVAFWCNPISGHATLYWYQQILGQGPKLLIQFQNNGVVDDSQLPKDRFSAERLKGVDSTLKIQPAKLEDSAVYLCASSPTQGKQYFGPGTRLTVT.